This T cell receptor (beta chain) was captured by sequencing in a study of glioma-infiltrating T cells after dendritic cell vaccination. V lost 5 bases, J lost 5 bases, and 11 bases stayed unmatched. The CDR3 consists of 17 residues. The germline V gene encodes CDR1 SEHNR and CDR2 FQNEAQ (reference sequence). Using immunoSEQ multiplex PCR, the repertoire was profiled, and TCRdb retains in-frame clones only, with some absent. The sample gives roughly 60,000 clones, about nine tenths of which show up once; around a tenth is in the top ten. Time point noted: after dendritic cell vaccination, including at tumor progression/relapse.

The rearrangement joins TRBV7-9 to TRBJ2-5; 13 bases are a match to TRBD2. The sequencing here drew on blood, taken after dendritic cell vaccination. The source is a human donor with glioblastoma. CDR3 sequence reads: CASSPRTGTSGTETQYF. The CDR3 region has the DNA TGTGCCAGCAGCCCCCGCACCGGGACTAGCGGGACCGAGACCCAGTACTTC.